This T cell receptor (beta chain) was recovered during a study of siplizumab effects on memory and regulatory T cells. Study results and limitations: Among sequences traceable to unstimulated CD4+ memory cells, alloreactive ones were significantly reduced by siplizumab. Suppressive function of proliferating Tregs from siplizumab cultures was not confirmed. A small minority of alloreactive clones were mapped to unstimulated subsets.

Every sample had some 100,000 of its TCR templates assayed. The assay was immunoSEQ multiplex PCR, and TCRdb's table has in-frame clones only and misses some. This sample has 110,000 or so clones, with 85% to 95% found just once. The CDR3 covers 15 residues. Trimming took 3 bases from V and 4 from J; bases not matched to a gene: 6. Germline assignment: CDR1 SGHRS and CDR2 YFSETQ. In the case of this clone: Its antigen is unidentified.

Sequencing was carried out using CD4+ T cells sorted from blood. V usage is TRBV5-1 and J usage is TRBJ2-5; 10 positions agree with TRBD1. This TCR was sampled from a human donor in good health. CDR3 sequence reads: CASSSGQGVGETQYF. In nucleotides, the CDR3 is TGCGCCAGCAGCTCTGGACAGGGGGTGGGAGAGACCCAGTACTTC.